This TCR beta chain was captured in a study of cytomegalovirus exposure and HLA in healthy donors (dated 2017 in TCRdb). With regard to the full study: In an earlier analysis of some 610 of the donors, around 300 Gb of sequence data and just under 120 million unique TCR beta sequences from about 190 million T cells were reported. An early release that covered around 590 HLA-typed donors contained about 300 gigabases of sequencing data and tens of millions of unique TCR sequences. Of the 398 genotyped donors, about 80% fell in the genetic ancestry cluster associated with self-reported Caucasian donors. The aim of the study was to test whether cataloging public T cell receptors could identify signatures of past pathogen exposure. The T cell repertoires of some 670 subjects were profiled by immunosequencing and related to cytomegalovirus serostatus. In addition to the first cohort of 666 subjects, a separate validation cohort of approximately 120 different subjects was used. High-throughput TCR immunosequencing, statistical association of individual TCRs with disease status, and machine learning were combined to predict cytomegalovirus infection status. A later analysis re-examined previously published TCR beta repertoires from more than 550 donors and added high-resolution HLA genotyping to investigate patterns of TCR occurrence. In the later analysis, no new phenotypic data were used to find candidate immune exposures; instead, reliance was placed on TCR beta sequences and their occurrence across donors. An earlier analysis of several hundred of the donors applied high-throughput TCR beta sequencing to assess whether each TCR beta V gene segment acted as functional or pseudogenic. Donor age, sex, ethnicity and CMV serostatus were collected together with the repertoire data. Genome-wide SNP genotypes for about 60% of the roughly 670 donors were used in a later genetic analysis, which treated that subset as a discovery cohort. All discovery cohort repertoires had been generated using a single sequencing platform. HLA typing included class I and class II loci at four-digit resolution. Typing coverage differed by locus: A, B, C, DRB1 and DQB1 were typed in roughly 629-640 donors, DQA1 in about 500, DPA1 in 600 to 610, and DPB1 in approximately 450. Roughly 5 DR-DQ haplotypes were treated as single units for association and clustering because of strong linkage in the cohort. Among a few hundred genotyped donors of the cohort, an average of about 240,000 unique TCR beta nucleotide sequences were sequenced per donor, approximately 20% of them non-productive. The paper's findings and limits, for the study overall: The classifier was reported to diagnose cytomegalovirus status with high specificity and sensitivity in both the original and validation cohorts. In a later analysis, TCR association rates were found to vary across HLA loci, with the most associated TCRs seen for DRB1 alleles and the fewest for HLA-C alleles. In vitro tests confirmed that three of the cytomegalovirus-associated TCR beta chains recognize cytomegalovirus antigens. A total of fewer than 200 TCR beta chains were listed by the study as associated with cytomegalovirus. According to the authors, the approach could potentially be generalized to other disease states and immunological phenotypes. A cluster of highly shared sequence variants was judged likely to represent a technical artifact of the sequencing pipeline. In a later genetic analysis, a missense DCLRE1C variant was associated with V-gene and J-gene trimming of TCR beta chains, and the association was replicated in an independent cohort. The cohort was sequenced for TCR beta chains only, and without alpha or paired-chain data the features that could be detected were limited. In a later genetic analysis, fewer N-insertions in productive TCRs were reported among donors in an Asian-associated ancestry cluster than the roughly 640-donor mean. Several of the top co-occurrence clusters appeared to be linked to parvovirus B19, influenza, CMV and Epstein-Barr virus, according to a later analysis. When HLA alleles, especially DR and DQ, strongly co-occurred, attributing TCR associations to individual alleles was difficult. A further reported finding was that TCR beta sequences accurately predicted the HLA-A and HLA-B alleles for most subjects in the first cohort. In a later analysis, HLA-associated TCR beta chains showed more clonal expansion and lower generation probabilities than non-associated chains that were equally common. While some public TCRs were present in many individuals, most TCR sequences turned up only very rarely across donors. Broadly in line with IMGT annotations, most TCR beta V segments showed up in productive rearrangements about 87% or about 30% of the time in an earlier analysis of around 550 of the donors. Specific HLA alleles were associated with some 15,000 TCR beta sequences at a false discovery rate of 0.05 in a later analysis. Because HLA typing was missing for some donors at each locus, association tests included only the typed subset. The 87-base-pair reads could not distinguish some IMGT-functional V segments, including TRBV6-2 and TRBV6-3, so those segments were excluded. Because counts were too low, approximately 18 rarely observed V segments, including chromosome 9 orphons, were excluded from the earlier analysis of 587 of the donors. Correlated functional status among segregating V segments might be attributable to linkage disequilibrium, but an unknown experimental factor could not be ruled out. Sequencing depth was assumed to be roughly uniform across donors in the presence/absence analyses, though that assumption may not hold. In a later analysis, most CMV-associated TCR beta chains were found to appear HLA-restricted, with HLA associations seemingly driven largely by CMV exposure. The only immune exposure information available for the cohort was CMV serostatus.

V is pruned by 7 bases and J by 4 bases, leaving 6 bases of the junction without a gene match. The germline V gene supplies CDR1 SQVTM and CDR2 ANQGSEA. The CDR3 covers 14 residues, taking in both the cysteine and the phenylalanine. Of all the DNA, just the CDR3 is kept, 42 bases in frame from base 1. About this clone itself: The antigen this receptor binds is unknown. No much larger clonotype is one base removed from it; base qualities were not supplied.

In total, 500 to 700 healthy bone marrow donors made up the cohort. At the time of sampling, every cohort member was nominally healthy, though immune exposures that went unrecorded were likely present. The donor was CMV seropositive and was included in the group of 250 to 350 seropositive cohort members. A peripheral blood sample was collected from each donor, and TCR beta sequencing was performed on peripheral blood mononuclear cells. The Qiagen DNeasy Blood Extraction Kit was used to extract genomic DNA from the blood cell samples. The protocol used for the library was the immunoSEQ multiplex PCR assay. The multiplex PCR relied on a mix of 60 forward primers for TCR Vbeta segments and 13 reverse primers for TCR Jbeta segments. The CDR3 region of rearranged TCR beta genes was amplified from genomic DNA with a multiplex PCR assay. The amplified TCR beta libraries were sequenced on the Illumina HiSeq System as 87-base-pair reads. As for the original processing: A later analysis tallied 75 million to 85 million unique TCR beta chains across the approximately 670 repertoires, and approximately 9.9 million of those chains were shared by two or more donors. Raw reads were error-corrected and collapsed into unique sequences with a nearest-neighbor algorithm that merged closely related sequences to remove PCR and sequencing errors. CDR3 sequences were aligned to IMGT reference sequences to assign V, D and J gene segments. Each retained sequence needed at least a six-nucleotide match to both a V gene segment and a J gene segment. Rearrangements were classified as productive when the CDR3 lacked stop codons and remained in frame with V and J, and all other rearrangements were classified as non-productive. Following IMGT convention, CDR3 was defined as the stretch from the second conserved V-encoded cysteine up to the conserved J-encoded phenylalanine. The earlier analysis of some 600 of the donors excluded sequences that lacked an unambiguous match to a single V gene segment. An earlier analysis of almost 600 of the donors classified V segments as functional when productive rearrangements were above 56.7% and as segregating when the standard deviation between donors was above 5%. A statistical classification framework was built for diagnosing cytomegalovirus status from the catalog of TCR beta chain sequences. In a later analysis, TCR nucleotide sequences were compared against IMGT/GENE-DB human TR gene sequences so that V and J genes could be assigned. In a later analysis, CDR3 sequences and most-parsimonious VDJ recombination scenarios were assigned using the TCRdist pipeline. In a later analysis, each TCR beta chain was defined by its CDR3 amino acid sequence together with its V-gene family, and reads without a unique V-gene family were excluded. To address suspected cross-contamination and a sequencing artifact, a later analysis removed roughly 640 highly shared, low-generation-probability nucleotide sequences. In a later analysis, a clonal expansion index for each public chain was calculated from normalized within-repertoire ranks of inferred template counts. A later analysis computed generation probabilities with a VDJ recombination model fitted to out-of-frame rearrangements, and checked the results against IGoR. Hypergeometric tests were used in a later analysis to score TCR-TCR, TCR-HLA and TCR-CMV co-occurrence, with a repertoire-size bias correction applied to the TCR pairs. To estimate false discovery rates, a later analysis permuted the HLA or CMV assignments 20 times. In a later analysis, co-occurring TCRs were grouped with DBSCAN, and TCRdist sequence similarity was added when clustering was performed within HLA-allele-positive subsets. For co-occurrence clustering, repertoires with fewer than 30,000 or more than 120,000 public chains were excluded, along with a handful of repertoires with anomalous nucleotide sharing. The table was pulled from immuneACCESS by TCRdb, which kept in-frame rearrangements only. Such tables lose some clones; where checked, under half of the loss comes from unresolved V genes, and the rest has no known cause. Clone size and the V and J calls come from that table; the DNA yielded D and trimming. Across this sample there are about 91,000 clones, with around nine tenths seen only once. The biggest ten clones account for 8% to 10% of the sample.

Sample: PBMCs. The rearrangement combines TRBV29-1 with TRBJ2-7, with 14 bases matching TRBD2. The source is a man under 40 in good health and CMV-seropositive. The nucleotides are TGCAGCGCTGGGACTAGCGGGAGACGGTACGAGCAGTACTTC. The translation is CSAGTSGRRYEQYF.